The subject of this entry is one T cell receptor beta chain. The antigen remains undetermined. This sample was taken from a study of a mutant IDH1 vaccine in newly diagnosed glioma. General observations from the study: Apparently unrelated to pseudoprogression were changes in the top peripheral T cell clonotypes.

Time point defined: baseline, week 1 (first vaccination visit). Specified treatment: pre-vaccination baseline after standard-of-care therapy. The ends were cut back, 7 bases at V and 5 bases at J, with 23 bases in the middle. Germline loops: CDR1 SGHRS, CDR2 YFSETQ. The CDR3 covers 16 residues. The assay was immunoSEQ multiplex PCR, and TCRdb's table has in-frame clones only and misses some. The repertoire holds 55,000 to 70,000 clones, 80% to 90% seen once, with roughly 2.8% in the top ten. The chain joins TRBV5-1 to TRBJ2-3, with D perhaps matching TRBD1 (7 bases). Here the sequenced sample was PBMCs, taken from a glioma patient treated with radiotherapy, temozolomide or both. The sequence came from a man aged 25 to 45 with glioma. The CDR3 spells CASGRGQSLREDTQYF. CDR3 coding DNA: TGCGCCAGCGGGCGGGGACAGTCTCTAAGGGAAGATACGCAGTATTTT.